This T cell receptor beta chain is drawn from a study of blood T cell repertoires in COVID-19. Overall study: Acute and convalescent COVID-19 samples came from the United States, Italy and Spain. T cells, B-cell-depleted T cells, or PBMCs supplied cDNA or gDNA.

Per the study methods: Reference gene primer amplification yielded estimated nucleated cell counts. Measured with immunoSEQ multiplex PCR; TCRdb has only the in-frame clones, and not every one. V and J calls plus clone size are reproduced from that table; the DNA served to infer D and trimming. Of about 100,000 clones listed, approximately 80% are singletons. Germline assignment: CDR1 LNHNV and CDR2 YYDKDF (reference sequence). Trimming took 2 bases from V and 3 from J, leaving 7 bases between them. The CDR3 sequence is 13 residues long. This TCR was recovered from a man aged 70-80 years with active or convalescent COVID-19. J is TRBJ2-5 and V is TRBV15; D not certain. The sample comprised peripheral blood. The CDR3 sequence is CATSRQAEETQYF. The CDR3 bases are TGTGCCACCAGCAGACAAGCCGAAGAGACCCAGTACTTC.